These 24 T cell receptor beta chains were sequenced from one sample in a study of beta chain features in type 1 diabetes. The authors reverse transcribed all of the isolated RNA, so sequencing captured expressed TCRB transcripts. Assay used: immunoSEQ multiplex PCR; TCRdb lists only in-frame clones, some missing. The table has approximately 150,000 clones, 8% to 13% seen once. Sample: naive CD4+ T cells from blood. All receptors come from a young man in good health.

The chain has TRBV6-6 and TRBJ1-1; no clear D gene. The CDR3 totals 13 residues. Trimming shortened V by 6 bases and J by 1 base, and 9 bases separated the two germline ends. Germline loops: CDR1 MNHNY, CDR2 SVGAGI (reference sequence). The CDR3 DNA is TGTGCCAGCAGATTACGGGGGAACACTGAAGCTTTCTTT. This encodes CASRLRGNTEAFF.

This clone has just a few counts. V is TRBV9 and J is TRBJ1-3, with a tentative D call TRBD1 (6 bases). Trimming left V 3 bases short and J 0 bases short, with 7 bases between. The CDR3 consists of 14 residues. Germline CDR1 SGDLS, CDR2 YYNGEE. The CDR3, as DNA: TGTGCCAGCAGCGGGACAGCCTCTGGAAACACCATATATTTT. Amino acids: CASSGTASGNTIYF. The full variable domain, its missing parts supplied by reference TRBV9 and TRBJ1-3, is DSGVTQTPKHLITATGQRVTLRCSPRSGDLSVYWYQQSLDQGLQFLIQYYNGEERAKGNILERFSAQQFPDLHSELNLSSLELGDSALYFCASSGTASGNTIYFGEGSWLTVV.

The rearrangement joins TRBV5-1 to TRBJ1-4; TRBD1 is a possible D gene (6 bases). Trimming pared 0 bases from V and 7 bases from J, leaving 10 bases between. The CDR3 spans 14 residues. The germline V gene has CDR1 SGHRS and CDR2 YFSETQ. CDR3 protein: CASSLAGEGEKLFF. The CDR3 DNA reads as TGCGCCAGCAGCTTGGCAGGGGAGGGTGAAAAACTGTTTTTT.

This clone was seen more than once but under ten times. This rearrangement joins TRBV7-6 to TRBJ1-2; tentative D call: TRBD1 (6 bases). The CDR3 sequence is 15 residues long. CDR1 and CDR2 from the germline V gene are SGHVS and FNYEAQ. Trimming stripped 1 base from V and 4 bases from J, with 13 bases between. The CDR3 nucleotides are TGTGCCAGCAGCTTAGAAGGACAGTGGGGCTATGGCTACACCTTC. It is translated as CASSLEGQWGYGYTF.

This clone has a handful of counts. The chain uses TRBV19 and TRBJ1-2, with no clear D. The CDR3 totals 13 residues. Trimming stripped 1 base from V and 3 bases from J, with 6 bases between. CDR1 and CDR2 (germline): LNHDA, SQIVND (reference sequence). The CDR3 is CASSIVPDYGYTF. The CDR3 DNA reads TGTGCCAGTAGTATAGTCCCAGACTATGGCTACACCTTC.

This clone was seen a handful of times. The V gene is TRBV7-2, the J gene TRBJ2-5; 8 bases line up with TRBD2. CDR1 and CDR2 (germline): SGHTA, FQGNSA. This CDR3 contains 14 residues. V lost 6 bases and J lost 5; bases outside the gene matches: 8. This CDR3 is CASRTTSGGETQYF. The CDR3 DNA follows: TGTGCCAGCAGAACTACTAGCGGAGGGGAGACCCAGTACTTC.

There are a few counts of this clone. The CDR3 sequence: CASSLPRTVQETQYF. CDR3 DNA: TGTGCCAGCAGCTTACCGAGGACAGTCCAAGAGACCCAGTACTTC. The chain uses TRBV7-8 and TRBJ2-5; D possibly corresponds to TRBD1 (6 bases). V was shortened by 2 bases and J by 1 base, with 11 bases between the two germline ends. The CDR3 totals 15 residues. Germline V lookup: CDR1 SGHVS, CDR2 FQNEAQ.

The rearrangement uses TRBV19 and TRBJ1-5, with TRBD1 identical over 7 bases. Germline-derived CDR1 and CDR2 are LNHDA and SQIVND (reference sequence). The CDR3 spans 16 residues. The J segment lost 0 bases and the V segment lost 4 bases, leaving 6 bases of the junction unmatched. The CDR3 nucleotides are TGTGCCAGTAGTACTGGGACAGCATATAGCAATCAGCCCCAGCATTTT. Translating it yields CASSTGTAYSNQPQHF.

The sample holds a few counts of this clone. The chain recombines TRBV7-2 with TRBJ2-5; the match to TRBD1 covers 8 bases. CDR1 and CDR2 from the germline V gene are SGHTA and FQGNSA. The junction had 9 bases not matched to a gene; V was cut back by 8 bases and J by 4 bases. This CDR3 has 14 amino acids. The CDR3 spells CASGEDRGRETQYF. CDR3 sequence (DNA): TGTGCCAGCGGAGAAGACAGGGGCCGAGAGACCCAGTACTTC.

The V gene is TRBV30, the J gene TRBJ1-5; D is uncertain. This CDR3 region has 14 residues. Trimming took 2 bases from V and 5 from J, leaving 13 bases between them. CDR1 and CDR2 (germline): GTSNPN, SVGIG (reference sequence). The CDR3 DNA is TGTGCCTGGAGTAAAGAACAACCCGATCAGCCCCAGCATTTT. This codes for CAWSKEQPDQPQHF.

The chain is built from TRBV25-1 and TRBJ1-2; D unclear. Trimming shortened V by 4 bases and J by 8 bases, and 11 bases separated the two germline ends. The length of the CDR3 is 12 residues. The germline V gene encodes CDR1 MGHDK and CDR2 SYGVNS. The CDR3 coding sequence is TGTGCCAGCAGTGTCGGAGGAAACGGCTACACCTTC. Encoded protein: CASSVGGNGYTF.

This clone came up a few times. This sample also contains other DNA sequences that code for the same CDR3. The V and J genes are TRBV30 and TRBJ1-2; unclear D gene. V was pared by 0 bases and J by 8 bases, with 7 bases between. The length of the CDR3 is 11 residues. The germline V gene has CDR1 GTSNPN and CDR2 SVGIG (reference sequence). DNA for the CDR3: TGTGCCTGGAGTGTAGACGGGGGCTACACCTTC. It codes for CAWSVDGGYTF.

This clone was seen a few times. The rearrangement joins TRBV28 to TRBJ2-7; TRBD1 agrees at 7 bases. CDR3 length equals 15 residues. The germline V gene encodes CDR1 MDHEN and CDR2 SYDVKM. V trimming: 1 base; J trimming: 2 bases; junction bases outside the gene matches: 5. CDR3 sequence reads: CASSLSVTGTYEQYF. The CDR3 DNA reads TGTGCCAGCAGTTTATCCGTGACAGGGACCTACGAGCAGTACTTC.

The chain carries TRBV4-3 and TRBJ1-2; TRBD1 might be the D (5 bases). Per germline, CDR1 LGHNA and CDR2 YSLEER. The CDR3 is made up of 13 amino acids. Trimming took off 3 bases at V and 5 bases at J, with 10 bases between the two ends. The CDR3, as DNA: TGCGCCAGCAGCCAGACGGGGGGGTATGGCTACACCTTC. Translating gives CASSQTGGYGYTF.

This clone has a count of ten or more. The J gene is TRBJ2-1, the V gene TRBV19; 9 bases map to TRBD1. Germline V gene lookup returns CDR1 LNHDA and CDR2 SQIVND (reference sequence). Trimming at V came to 3 bases and at J to 8 bases, leaving 11 bases not matched to a gene. The CDR3 totals 16 residues. CDR3 DNA sequence: TGTGCCAGTAGTATCCGTCGTGGGACAGGGTTGTATGAGCAGTTCTTC. As protein: CASSIRRGTGLYEQFF.

This chain joins TRBV6-1 and TRBJ2-1; D is undetermined. CDR1 and CDR2 from the germline V gene are MNHNS and SASEGT. The CDR3 contains 12 residues. With 5 bases removed from V and 6 bases from J, the gap between germline ends came to 8 bases. CDR3 amino acids: CASSPPPNEQFF. CDR3 DNA: TGTGCCAGCAGTCCCCCTCCCAATGAGCAGTTCTTC.

This clone was recorded a few times. This chain links TRBV6-1 with TRBJ1-2, with 8 bases identical to TRBD1. In germline, CDR1 is MNHNS, CDR2 SASEGT. CDR3 length: 15 residues. Trimming removed 3 bases from V and 5 bases from J; junction bases left unmatched: 8. The CDR3: CASSEPGQEEYGYTF. CDR3 in DNA: TGTGCCAGCAGTGAGCCGGGACAGGAAGAGTATGGCTACACCTTC.

The chain uses TRBV5-1 and TRBJ2-7; D is unresolved. CDR1 is SGHRS, CDR2 YFSETQ, per germline. V lost 4 bases, J lost 3 bases, and 14 bases lay in between. This CDR3 region has 14 residues. CDR3 sequence reads: CASSPQRGHYEQYF. The CDR3 DNA sequence: TGCGCCAGCAGCCCGCAAAGAGGCCACTACGAGCAGTACTTC.

A few counts support this clone. V usage is TRBV27 and J usage is TRBJ2-3; possibly TRBD2 for D (7 bases). The ends were cut back, 2 bases at V and 3 bases at J, with 12 bases in the middle. The germline V gene has CDR1 MNHEY and CDR2 SMNVEV (reference sequence). The CDR3 is 15 amino acids. The CDR3 region is CASSLRRGPTDTQYF. For the CDR3, the DNA is TGTGCCAGCAGTTTACGGCGGGGGCCGACAGATACGCAGTATTTT.

This clone was observed a few times. The chain is built from TRBV19 and TRBJ2-1, with TRBD1 matching 7 bases. CDR3 length: 12 amino acids. The germline V gene encodes CDR1 LNHDA and CDR2 SQIVND (reference sequence). J was trimmed by 8 bases and V by 4 bases; bases with no gene match: 2. In DNA, the CDR3 is TGTGCCAGTAGTAACAGGGGCGATGAGCAGTTCTTC. Its protein is CASSNRGDEQFF.

CDR3 sequence (DNA): TGCGCCAGCAGCGCGACAAACAGGGAACAGGATGGCTACACCTTC. This sequence encodes CASSATNREQDGYTF. The chain combines TRBV5-1 with TRBJ1-2, with a weak D call TRBD1 (6 bases). Germline V lookup: CDR1 SGHRS, CDR2 YFSETQ. The CDR3 has 15 residues. V lost 4 bases, J lost 6 bases, and 19 bases lay in between.

This sequence joins TRBV5-6 and TRBJ1-2; TRBD1 matches at 9 bases. The CDR3 consists of 15 residues. J gave up 4 bases and V 4 bases, and 8 bases lay outside the gene matches. CDR1 and CDR2 from the germline V gene are SGHDT and YYEEEE. In DNA form, the CDR3 reads TGTGCCAGCAGCGGGGGGACAGGGTATGGCTATGGCTACACCTTC. It yields the protein CASSGGTGYGYGYTF. The full variable domain, with the rest looked up from reference TRBV5-6 and TRBJ1-2, is DAGVTQSPTHLIKTRGQQVTLRCSPKSGHDTVSWYQQALGQGPQFIFQYYEEEERQRGNFPDRFSGHQFPNYSSELNVNALLLGDSALYLCASSGGTGYGYGYTFGSGTRLTVV.

The chain combines TRBV9 with TRBJ2-7; the match to TRBD2 covers 11 bases. Germline values: CDR1 SGDLS, CDR2 YYNGEE. This CDR3 region has 16 residues. The ends lost 3 bases at V and 3 bases at J; junction bases unmatched: 8. The CDR3 sequence is CASSERTSGGFYEQYF. The CDR3 nucleotides are TGTGCCAGCAGCGAACGTACTAGCGGGGGATTCTACGAGCAGTACTTC.

This clone was recorded at least ten times. V gene TRBV30 combines with J gene TRBJ2-7; 8 positions match TRBD2. CDR1 GTSNPN and CDR2 SVGIG come from the germline V gene (reference sequence). The J segment lost 8 bases and the V segment lost 2 bases, leaving 8 bases of the junction unmatched. This CDR3 contains 13 residues. This CDR3 is CAWSPGGPYKQYF. The CDR3 nucleotides read TGTGCCTGGAGTCCGGGGGGGCCTTACAAGCAGTACTTC.